This is a list of T cell receptor beta chains from one sample in a study of naive and memory T cell subsets. TCRdb ran MiXCR on the UMI-ligation and nested PCR reads and lists one entry per CDR3 protein. The sample consists of some 150,000 distinct CDR3 sequences, more than 15% of them appearing once. The material sequenced was naive CD4+ T cells from blood. The source is a human donor in good health. The CDR3 runs from the conserved cysteine through the conserved F or W. The D gene is left open where the match is weak. A row's size may be missing; if present it is once, few, many or a size class.

j_call	v_call	d_call	cdr3_length	clone_size	cdr3_nt	cdr3_aa
TRBJ1-1	TRBV7-2	.	18	once	TGTGCCAGCAGACCTACCACGGTCCGAGCCTTTGAGGGCACTGAAGCTTTCTTT	CASRPTTVRAFEGTEAFF
TRBJ2-3	TRBV7-2	TRBD1	15	few	TGTGCCAGCAGCTTAAGACAGGGCCTCACAGATACGCAGTATTTT	CASSLRQGLTDTQYF
TRBJ2-1	TRBV19	TRBD2	16	.	TGTGCCAGTAAAACTAGCGGCTACGCCCACCGCCTTGAGCAGTTCTTC	CASKTSGYAHRLEQFF
TRBJ1-1	TRBV5-6	.	12	few	TGTGCCAGCAAGGGGGGGCTCACTGAAGCTTTCTTT	CASKGGLTEAFF
TRBJ2-2	TRBV7-9	TRBD1	15	many	TGTGCCAGCAGCTTGGGGACAGGGAACACCGGGGAGCTGTTTTTT	CASSLGTGNTGELFF
TRBJ2-1	TRBV20-1	TRBD2	16	many	TGCAGTGCTAGAGGAACTAGCGGGGCATCATACAATGAGCAGTTCTTC	CSARGTSGASYNEQFF
TRBJ2-7	TRBV7-2	TRBD2	14	few	TGTGCCTCTAGCGGGCGATACAGCTCCTACGAGCAGTACTTC	CASSGRYSSYEQYF
TRBJ1-2	TRBV5-1	.	12	few	TGCGCCAGCAGCTTCAGCCGTTATGGCTACACCTTC	CASSFSRYGYTF
TRBJ1-1	TRBV2	.	11	few	TGTGCCAGCAGTGCCCAGGGTGGCGCTTTCTTT	CASSAQGGAFF
TRBJ1-1	TRBV12-3/TRBV12-4	.	14	few	TGTGCCAGCAGTCCAGGGAAGGGGAACACTGAAGCTTTCTTT	CASSPGKGNTEAFF